The sequence of this T cell receptor (beta chain) was determined in a study of beta chain features in type 1 diabetes. Study-wide findings and caveats: Because the template was cDNA, high-expressing cells might be over-represented. Junctions at VDJ sites from type 1 diabetes patients had fewer insertions and more deletions.

This clone has more than one count but fewer than ten. Its antigen is currently unknown. V lost 2 bases and J lost 10, with 20 bases in between. CDR1 is GTSNPN, CDR2 SVGIG, per germline (reference sequence). The CDR3 totals 15 residues. The investigators reverse transcribed all of the isolated RNA, so they sequenced expressed TCRB transcripts. Generated by immunoSEQ multiplex PCR, the TCRdb table keeps only in-frame clones and is missing some. The sample shows some 220,000 clones, approximately 11% of them seen only once. Sorting based on CD45RO/CCR7/CD25/CD127/CD95/CD27 separated CD4+ naive, central memory, regulatory and stem cell-like memory cells.

V usage is TRBV30 and J usage is TRBJ1-4, with D perhaps TRBD1 (5 bases). Sequencing was carried out using central memory CD4+ T cells from blood. The sequence derives from a young man in good health. In nucleotides, the CDR3 is TGTGCCTGGAGTAGTGGATACGGAGGGGTCGGAAAACTGTTTTTT. Its protein is CAWSSGYGGVGKLFF. The full variable domain, completed using reference TRBV30 and TRBJ1-4, is SQTIHQWPATLVQPVGSPLSLECTVEGTSNPNLYWYRQAAGRGLQLLFYSVGIGQISSEVPQNLSASRPQDRQFILSSKKLLLSDSGFYLCAWSSGYGGVGKLFFGSGTQLSVL.